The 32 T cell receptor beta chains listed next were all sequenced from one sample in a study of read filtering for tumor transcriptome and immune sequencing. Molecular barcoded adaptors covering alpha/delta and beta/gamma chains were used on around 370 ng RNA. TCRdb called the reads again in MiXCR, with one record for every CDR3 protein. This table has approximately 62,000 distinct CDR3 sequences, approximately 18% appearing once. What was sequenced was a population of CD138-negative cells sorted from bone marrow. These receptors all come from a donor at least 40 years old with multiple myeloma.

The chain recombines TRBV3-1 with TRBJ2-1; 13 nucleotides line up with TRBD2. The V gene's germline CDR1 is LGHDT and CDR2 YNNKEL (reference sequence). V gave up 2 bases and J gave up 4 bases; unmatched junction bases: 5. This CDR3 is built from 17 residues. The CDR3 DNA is TGTGCCAGCAGCCAACCGGGACTAGCGGGAATTTACAATGAGCAGTTCTTC. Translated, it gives CASSQPGLAGIYNEQFF.

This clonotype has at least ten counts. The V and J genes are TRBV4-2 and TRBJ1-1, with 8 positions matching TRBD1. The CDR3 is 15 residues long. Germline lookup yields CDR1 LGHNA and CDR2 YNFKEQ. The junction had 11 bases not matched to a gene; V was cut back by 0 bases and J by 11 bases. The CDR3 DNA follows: TGTGCCAGCAGCCAAGATCCCCGGACAGGGTTCGTTGCTTTCTTT. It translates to CASSQDPRTGFVAFF.

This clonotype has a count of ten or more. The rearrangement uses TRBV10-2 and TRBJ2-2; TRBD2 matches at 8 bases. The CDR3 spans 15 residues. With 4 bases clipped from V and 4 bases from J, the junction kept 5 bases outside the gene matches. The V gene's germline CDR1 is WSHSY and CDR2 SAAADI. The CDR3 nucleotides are TGCGCCAGCAGTGTGAGACTAGCGAGCACCGGGGAGCTGTTTTTT. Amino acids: CASSVRLASTGELFF.

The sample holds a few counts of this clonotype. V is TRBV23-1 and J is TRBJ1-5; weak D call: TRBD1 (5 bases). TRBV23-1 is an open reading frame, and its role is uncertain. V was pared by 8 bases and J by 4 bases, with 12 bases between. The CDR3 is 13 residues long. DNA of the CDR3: TGCGCCAGCGGGCGGGGCTGGAATCAGCCCCAGCATTTT. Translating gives CASGRGWNQPQHF.

CDR3 region: CASSLGLAHTDTQYF. In nucleotides, the CDR3 is TGTGCCAGCAGCTTAGGACTAGCGCATACAGATACGCAGTATTTT. The chain employs TRBV7-3 and TRBJ2-3, with 9 positions matching TRBD2. Germline loops: CDR1 SGHTA, CDR2 FQGTGA. The CDR3 has 15 residues. V was pared by 2 bases and J by 3 bases, with 3 bases of the junction left unmatched.

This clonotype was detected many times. CDR3 sequence reads: CSDLTGTEAFF. CDR3 nucleotide sequence: TGCAGCGATTTGACAGGGACTGAAGCTTTCTTT. The rearrangement links TRBV29-1 to TRBJ1-1; 7 bases agree with TRBD1. V gave up 7 bases and J gave up 5 bases; unmatched junction bases: 4. The CDR3 extends over 11 amino acids. Germline V CDR1 and CDR2: SQVTM, ANQGSEA.

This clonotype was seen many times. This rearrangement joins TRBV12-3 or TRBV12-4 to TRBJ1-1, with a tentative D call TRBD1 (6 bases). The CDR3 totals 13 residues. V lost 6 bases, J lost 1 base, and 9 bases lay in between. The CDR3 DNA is TGTGCCAGCAGCCCGACAGGGAACACTGAAGCTTTCTTT. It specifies CASSPTGNTEAFF.

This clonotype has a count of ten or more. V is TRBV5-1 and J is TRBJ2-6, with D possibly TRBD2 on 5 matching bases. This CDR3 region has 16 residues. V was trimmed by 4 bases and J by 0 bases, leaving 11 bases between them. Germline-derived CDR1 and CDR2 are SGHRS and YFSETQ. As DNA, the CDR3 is TGCGCCAGCAGCCCCGGAGGTAGCTCTGGGGCCAACGTCCTGACTTTC. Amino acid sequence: CASSPGGSSGANVLTF.

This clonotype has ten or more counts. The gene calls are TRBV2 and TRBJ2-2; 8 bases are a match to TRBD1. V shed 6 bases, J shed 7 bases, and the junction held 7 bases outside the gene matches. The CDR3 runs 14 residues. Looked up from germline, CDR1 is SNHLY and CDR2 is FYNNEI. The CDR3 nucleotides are TGTGCCAGCAGATCGACAGGGGTCGGCGGGGAGCTGTTTTTT. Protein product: CASRSTGVGGELFF.

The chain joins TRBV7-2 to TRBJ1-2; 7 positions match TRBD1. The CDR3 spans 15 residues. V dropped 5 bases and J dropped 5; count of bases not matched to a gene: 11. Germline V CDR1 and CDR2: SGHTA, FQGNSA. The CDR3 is CASSLTGILSYGYTF. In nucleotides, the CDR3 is TGTGCCAGCAGCCTGACAGGGATCCTCTCGTATGGCTACACCTTC.

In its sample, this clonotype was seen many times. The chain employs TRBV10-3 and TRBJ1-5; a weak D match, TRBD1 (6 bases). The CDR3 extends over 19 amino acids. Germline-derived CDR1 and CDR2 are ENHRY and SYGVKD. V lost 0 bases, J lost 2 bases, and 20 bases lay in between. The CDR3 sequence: CAISESGPLGAGGNQPQHF. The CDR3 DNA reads TGTGCCATCAGTGAGTCGGGGCCTTTGGGGGCCGGGGGCAATCAGCCCCAGCATTTT.

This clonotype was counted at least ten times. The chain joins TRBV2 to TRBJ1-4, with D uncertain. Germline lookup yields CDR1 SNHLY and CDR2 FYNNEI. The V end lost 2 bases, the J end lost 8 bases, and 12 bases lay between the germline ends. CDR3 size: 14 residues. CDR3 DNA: TGTGCCAGCAGTGAATTTGTGAACAGAGAAAAACTGTTTTTT. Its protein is CASSEFVNREKLFF.

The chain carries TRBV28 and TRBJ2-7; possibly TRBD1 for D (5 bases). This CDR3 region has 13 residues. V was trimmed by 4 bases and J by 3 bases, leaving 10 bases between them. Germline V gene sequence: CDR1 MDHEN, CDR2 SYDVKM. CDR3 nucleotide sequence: TGTGCCAGCAGTTACGGACACCTCTACGAGCAGTACTTC. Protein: CASSYGHLYEQYF.

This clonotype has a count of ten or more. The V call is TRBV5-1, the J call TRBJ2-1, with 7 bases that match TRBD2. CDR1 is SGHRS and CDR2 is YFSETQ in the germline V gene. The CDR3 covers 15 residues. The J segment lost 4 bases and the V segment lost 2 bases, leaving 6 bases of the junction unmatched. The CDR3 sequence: CASSLTGGGYNEQFF. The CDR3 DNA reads TGCGCCAGCAGCTTAACGGGAGGAGGATACAATGAGCAGTTCTTC.

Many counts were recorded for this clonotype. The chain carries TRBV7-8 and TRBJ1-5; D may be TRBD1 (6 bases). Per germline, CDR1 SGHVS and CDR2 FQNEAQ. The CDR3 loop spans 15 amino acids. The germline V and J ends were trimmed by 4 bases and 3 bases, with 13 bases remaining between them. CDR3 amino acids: CASSSKRQDNQPQHF. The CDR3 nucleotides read TGTGCCAGCAGCTCCAAGCGACAGGACAATCAGCCCCAGCATTTT.

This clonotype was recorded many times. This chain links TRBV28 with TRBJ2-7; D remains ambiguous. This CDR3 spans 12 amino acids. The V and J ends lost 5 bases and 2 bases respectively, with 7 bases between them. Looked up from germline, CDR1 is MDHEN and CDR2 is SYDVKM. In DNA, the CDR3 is TGTGCCAGCAGTCCGTATACCTACGAGCAGTACTTC. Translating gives CASSPYTYEQYF.

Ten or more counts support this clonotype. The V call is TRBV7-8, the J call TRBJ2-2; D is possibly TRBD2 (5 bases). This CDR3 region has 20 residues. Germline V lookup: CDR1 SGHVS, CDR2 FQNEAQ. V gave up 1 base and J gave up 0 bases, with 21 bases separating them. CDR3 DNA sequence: TGTGCCAGCAGCTTAGACGGGGTCGAGCTTTGGAGCTCGAACACCGGGGAGCTGTTTTTT. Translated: CASSLDGVELWSSNTGELFF.

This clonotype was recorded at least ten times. Here the CDR3 DNA reads TGCAGCGTTGAAGATCGGGACGGGGCCACCGGGGAGCTGTTTTTT. Encoded protein: CSVEDRDGATGELFF. The rearrangement uses TRBV29-1 and TRBJ2-2; D may match TRBD1 or TRBD2 (5 bases each). V was pared by 0 bases and J by 4 bases, with 12 bases between. Germline V gives CDR1 SQVTM, CDR2 ANQGSEA. This CDR3 region has 15 residues.

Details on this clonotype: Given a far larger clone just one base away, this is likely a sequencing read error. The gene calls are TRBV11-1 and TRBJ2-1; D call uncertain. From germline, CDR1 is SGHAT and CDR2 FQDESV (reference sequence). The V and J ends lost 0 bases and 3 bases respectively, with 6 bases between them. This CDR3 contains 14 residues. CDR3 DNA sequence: TGTGCCAGCAGCTTAGCCCTGGACTACAATGAGCAGTTCTTC. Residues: CASSLALDYNEQFF.

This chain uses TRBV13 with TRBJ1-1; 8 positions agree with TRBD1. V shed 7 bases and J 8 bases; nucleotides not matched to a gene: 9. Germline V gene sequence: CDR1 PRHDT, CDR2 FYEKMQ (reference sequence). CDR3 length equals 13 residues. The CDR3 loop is CASKGQGALEAFF. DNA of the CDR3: TGTGCCAGCAAAGGGCAGGGGGCTCTCGAAGCTTTCTTT.

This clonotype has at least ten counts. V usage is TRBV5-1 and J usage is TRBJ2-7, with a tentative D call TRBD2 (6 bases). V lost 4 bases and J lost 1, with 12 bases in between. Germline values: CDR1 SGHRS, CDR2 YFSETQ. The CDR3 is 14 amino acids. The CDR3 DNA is TGCGCCAGCAGCGGGGGACTGACTTCCTACGAGCAGTACTTC. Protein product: CASSGGLTSYEQYF.

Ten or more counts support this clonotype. Here the CDR3 reads CASSPSRTVSNEQFF. CDR3 bases: TGTGCCAGCAGTCCTAGCCGTACAGTTTCCAATGAGCAGTTCTTC. The chain has TRBV12-3 or TRBV12-4 and TRBJ2-1, with D perhaps matching TRBD2 (5 bases). This CDR3 comprises 15 residues. V lost 5 bases to trimming and J lost 6 bases, with 17 bases between them.

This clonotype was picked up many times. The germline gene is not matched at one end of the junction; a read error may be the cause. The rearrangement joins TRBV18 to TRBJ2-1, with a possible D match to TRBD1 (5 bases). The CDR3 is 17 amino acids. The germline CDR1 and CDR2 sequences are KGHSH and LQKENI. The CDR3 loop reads CASSPPDRTYSYNEQFF. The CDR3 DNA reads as TGTGCCAGCTCACCCCCCGACAGAACTTACTCCTACAATGAGCAGTTTTTC.

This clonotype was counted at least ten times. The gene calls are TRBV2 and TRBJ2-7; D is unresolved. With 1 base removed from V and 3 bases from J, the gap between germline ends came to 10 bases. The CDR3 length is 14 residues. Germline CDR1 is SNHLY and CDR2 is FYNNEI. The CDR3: CASSEVVQHYEQYF. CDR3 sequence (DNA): TGTGCCAGCAGTGAAGTGGTGCAACACTACGAGCAGTACTTC.

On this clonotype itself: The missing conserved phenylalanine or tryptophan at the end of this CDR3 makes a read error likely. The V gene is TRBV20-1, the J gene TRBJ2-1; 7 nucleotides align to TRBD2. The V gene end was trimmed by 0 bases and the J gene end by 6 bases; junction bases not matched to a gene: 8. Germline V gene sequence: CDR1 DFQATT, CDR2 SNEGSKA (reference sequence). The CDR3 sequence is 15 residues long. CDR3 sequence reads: CSARDSRGVRNEQFL. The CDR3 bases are TGCAGTGCTAGAGATTCCCGGGGGGTCCGCAATGAGCAGTTCCTC.

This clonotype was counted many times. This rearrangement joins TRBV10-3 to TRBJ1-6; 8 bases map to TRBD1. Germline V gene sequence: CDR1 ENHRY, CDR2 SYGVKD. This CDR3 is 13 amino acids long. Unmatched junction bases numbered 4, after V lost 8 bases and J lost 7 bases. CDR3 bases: TGTGCCATCCAGGGGGCGGGAAATTCACCCCTCCACTTT. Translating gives CAIQGAGNSPLHF.

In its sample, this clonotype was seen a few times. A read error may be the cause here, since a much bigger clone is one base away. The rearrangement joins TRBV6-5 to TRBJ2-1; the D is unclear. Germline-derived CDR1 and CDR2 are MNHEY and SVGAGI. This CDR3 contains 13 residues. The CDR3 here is CASSRSVRNEQLF. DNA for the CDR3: TGTGCCAGCAGCCGGTCGGTACGGAATGAGCAGCTCTTC.

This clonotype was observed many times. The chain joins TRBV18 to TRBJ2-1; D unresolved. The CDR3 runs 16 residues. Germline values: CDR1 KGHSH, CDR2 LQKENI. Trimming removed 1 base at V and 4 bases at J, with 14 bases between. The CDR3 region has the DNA TGTGCCAGCTCACCACGGGCCAGCCTTCCATACAATGAGCAGTTCTTC. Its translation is CASSPRASLPYNEQFF.

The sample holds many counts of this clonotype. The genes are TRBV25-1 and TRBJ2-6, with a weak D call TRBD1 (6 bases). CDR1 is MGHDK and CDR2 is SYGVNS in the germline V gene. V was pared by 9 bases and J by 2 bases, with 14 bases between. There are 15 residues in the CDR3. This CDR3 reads CASRGQPPGANVLTF. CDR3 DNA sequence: TGTGCCAGTAGAGGACAGCCGCCTGGGGCCAACGTCCTGACTTTC. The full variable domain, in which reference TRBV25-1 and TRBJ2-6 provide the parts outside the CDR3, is EADIYQTPRYLVIGTGKKITLECSQTMGHDKMYWYQQDPGMELHLIHYSYGVNSTEKGDLSSESTVSRIRTEHFPLTLESARPSHTSQYLCASRGQPPGANVLTFGAGSRLTVL.

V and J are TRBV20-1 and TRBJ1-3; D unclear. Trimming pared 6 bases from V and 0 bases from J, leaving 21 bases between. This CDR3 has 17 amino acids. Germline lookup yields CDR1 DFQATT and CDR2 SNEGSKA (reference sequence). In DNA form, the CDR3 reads TGCAGTGCAGGAATACACATCGCTTCGTACTCTGGAAACACCATATATTTT. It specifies CSAGIHIASYSGNTIYF.

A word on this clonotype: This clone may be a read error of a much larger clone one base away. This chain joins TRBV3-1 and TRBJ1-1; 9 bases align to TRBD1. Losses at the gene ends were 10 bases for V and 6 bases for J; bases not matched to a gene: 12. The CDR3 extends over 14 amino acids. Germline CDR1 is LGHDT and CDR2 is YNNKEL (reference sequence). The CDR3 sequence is CANSKGQGGSEAFF. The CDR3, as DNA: TGTGCCAACTCGAAGGGACAGGGAGGGTCTGAAGCTTTCTTT. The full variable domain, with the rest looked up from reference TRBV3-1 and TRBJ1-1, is DTAVSQTPKYLVTQMGNDKSIKCEQNLGHDTMYWYKQDSKKFLKIMFSYNNKELIINETVPNRFSPKSPDKAHLNLHINSLELGDSAVYFCANSKGQGGSEAFFGQGTRLTVV.

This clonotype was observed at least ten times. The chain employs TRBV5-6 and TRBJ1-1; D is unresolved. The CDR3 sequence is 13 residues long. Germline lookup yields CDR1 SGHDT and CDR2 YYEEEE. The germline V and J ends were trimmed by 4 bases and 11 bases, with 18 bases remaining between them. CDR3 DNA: TGTGCCAGCAGCCCAGGTATGGTGGAAGCGGCTTTCTTT. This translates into CASSPGMVEAAFF.